The 4 T cell receptor beta chains below were found in one sample sequenced in a study of blood T cells in healthy people across ages. Together with a sample-barcoded 5' primer, a J-beta primer mix was included in a second PCR lasting about 7 to 12 cycles. A single record per CDR3 protein comes from TCRdb applying MiXCR to the 5' RACE reads. The table records 750,000 to 950,000 distinct CDR3 sequences, around half of them present only once. Sequenced sample: blood. The receptors here all came from an elderly man in good health.

The rearrangement joins TRBV5-1 to TRBJ2-5; 9 positions agree with TRBD1. With 3 bases clipped from V and 5 bases from J, the junction kept 5 bases outside the gene matches. This CDR3 has 14 residues. Germline V gene sequence: CDR1 SGHRS, CDR2 YFSETQ. CDR3 DNA: TGCGCCAGCAGCTATCGACAGGGGGTGGAGACCCAGTACTTC. This gives the protein CASSYRQGVETQYF.

This chain links TRBV4-1 with TRBJ2-1, with D possibly being TRBD1 (5 bases). CDR3 length: 16 amino acids. Germline V gene sequence: CDR1 MGHRA, CDR2 YSYEKL. V was shortened by 0 bases and J by 8 bases, with 17 bases between the two germline ends. Here the CDR3 reads CASSQEVRPQGDEQFF. The DNA for the CDR3 is TGCGCCAGCAGCCAAGAGGTCAGACCCCAGGGCGATGAGCAGTTCTTC.

This clonotype was found once. The gene calls are TRBV25-1 and TRBJ1-6; 7 bases match TRBD1. V dropped 3 bases and J dropped 8; count of bases not matched to a gene: 10. This CDR3 has 16 residues. Germline CDR1 and CDR2: MGHDK and SYGVNS. CDR3 protein: CASSEWGGGGDSPLHF. CDR3 nucleotides: TGTGCCAGCAGTGAGTGGGGAGGGGGCGGTGATTCACCCCTCCACTTT.

The rearrangement links TRBV4-2 to TRBJ2-3; D gene unclear. The ends were cut back, 0 bases at V and 1 base at J, with 17 bases in the middle. The CDR3 covers 18 residues. CDR1 and CDR2 from the germline V gene are LGHNA and YNFKEQ. CDR3 residues: CASSQEGRRQDRTDTQYF. CDR3 bases: TGTGCCAGCAGCCAAGAAGGACGAAGGCAGGACCGCACAGATACGCAGTATTTT.